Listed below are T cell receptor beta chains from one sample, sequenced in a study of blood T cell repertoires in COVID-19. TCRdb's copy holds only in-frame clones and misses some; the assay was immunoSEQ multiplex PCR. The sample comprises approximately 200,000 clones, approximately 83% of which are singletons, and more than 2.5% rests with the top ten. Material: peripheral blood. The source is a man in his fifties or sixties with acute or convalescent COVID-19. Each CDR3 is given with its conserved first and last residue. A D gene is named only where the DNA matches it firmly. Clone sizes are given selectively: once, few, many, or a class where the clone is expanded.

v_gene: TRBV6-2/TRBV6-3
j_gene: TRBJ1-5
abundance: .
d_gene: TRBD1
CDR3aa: CASSPWGTGNQPQHF
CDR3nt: TGTGCCAGCAGCCCCTGGGGGACAGGGAATCAGCCCCAGCATTTT

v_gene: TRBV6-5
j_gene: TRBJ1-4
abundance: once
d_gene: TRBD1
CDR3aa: CASSPGDRGREKLFF
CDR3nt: TGTGCCAGCAGTCCCGGGGACAGGGGGAGGGAAAAACTGTTTTTT

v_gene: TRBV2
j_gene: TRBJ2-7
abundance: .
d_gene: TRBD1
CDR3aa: CASKQGESYEQYF
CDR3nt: TGTGCCAGTAAACAGGGGGAAAGCTACGAGCAGTACTTC

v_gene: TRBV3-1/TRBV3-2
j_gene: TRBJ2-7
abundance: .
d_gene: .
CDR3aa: CASSHLSSYEQYF
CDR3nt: TGTGCCAGCAGCCATCTTAGCTCCTACGAGCAGTACTTC

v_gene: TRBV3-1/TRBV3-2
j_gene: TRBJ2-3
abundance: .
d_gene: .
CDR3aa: CASSPRAGTDTQYF
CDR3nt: TGTGCCAGCAGCCCTCGCGCCGGCACAGATACGCAGTATTTT

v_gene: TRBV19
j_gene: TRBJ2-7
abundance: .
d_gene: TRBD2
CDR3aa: CASRRGGAYEQYF
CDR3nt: TGTGCCAGTAGGCGCGGGGGGGCCTACGAGCAGTACTTC

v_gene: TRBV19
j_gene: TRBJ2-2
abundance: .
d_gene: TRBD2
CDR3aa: CASRGGRANGELFF
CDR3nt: TGTGCCAGCCGAGGCGGGAGGGCTAACGGGGAGCTGTTTTTT

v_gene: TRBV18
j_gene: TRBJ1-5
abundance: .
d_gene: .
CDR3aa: CASSPSQGNQPQHF
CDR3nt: TGTGCCAGCTCACCCTCCCAGGGTAATCAGCCCCAGCATTTT

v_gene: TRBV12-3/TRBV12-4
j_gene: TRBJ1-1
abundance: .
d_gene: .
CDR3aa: CASSYGQNTEAFF
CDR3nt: TGTGCCAGCAGTTACGGACAGAACACTGAAGCTTTCTTT

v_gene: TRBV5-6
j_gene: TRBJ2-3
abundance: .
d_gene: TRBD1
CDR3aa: CASSWGQGLDTQYF
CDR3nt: TGTGCCAGCAGCTGGGGACAGGGGTTAGATACGCAGTATTTT

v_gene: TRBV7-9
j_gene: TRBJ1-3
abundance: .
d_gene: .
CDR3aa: CASSRTGTPSGNTIYF
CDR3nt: TGTGCCAGCAGCCGGACCGGGACACCCTCTGGAAACACCATATATTTT

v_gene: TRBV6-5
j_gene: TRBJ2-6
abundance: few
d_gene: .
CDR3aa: CASSLQGSGANVLTF
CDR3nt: TGTGCCAGCAGTCTACAGGGATCAGGGGCCAACGTCCTGACTTTC

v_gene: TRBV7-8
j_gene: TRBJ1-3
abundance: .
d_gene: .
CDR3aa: CASSLAAGPARNTIYF
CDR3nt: TGTGCCAGCAGCTTAGCAGCAGGGCCGGCCAGAAACACCATATATTTT

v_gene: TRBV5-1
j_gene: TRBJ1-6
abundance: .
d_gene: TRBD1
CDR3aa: CASSLVTGSSPLHF
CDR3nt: TGCGCCAGCAGCTTGGTGACAGGGAGTTCACCCCTCCACTTT

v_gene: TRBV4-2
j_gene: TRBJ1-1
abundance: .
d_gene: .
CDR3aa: CASSRGDLRNTEAFF
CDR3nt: TGTGCCAGCAGCCGAGGGGACTTACGGAACACTGAAGCTTTCTTT

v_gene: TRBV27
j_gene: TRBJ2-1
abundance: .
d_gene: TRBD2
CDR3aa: CASSLAGDDYNEQFF
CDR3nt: TGTGCCAGCAGTTTAGCGGGAGACGACTACAATGAGCAGTTCTTC

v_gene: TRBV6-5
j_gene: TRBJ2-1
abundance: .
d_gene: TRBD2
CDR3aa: CASSNGLGQFF
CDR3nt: TGTGCCAGCAGTAACGGACTAGGGCAGTTCTTC

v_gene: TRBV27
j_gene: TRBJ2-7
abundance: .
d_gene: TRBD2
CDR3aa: CASSLRREPSYEQYF
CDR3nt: TGTGCCAGCAGTTTACGGCGGGAGCCCTCCTACGAGCAGTACTTC

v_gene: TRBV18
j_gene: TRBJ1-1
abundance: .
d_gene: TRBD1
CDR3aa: CASSPPGQGGAATEAFF
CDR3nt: TGTGCCAGCTCACCCCCAGGACAGGGAGGAGCGGCCACTGAAGCTTTCTTT

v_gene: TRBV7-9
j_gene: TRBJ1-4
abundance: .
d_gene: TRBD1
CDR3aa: CASSLTGANEKLFF
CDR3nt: TGTGCCAGCAGCTTGACAGGGGCTAATGAAAAACTGTTTTTT

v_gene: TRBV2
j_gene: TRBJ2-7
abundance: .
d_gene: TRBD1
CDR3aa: CATCGTGGSYEQYF
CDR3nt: TGTGCCACCTGTGGGACAGGGGGCTCCTACGAGCAGTACTTC

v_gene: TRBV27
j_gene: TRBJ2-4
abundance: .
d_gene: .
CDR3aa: CASSFTGADIQYF
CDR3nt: TGTGCCAGCAGTTTTACGGGTGCAGACATTCAGTACTTC

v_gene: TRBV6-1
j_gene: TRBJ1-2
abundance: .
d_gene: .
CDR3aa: CASSEVRHRVHGYTF
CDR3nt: TGTGCCAGCAGTGAAGTCCGGCACAGGGTCCATGGCTACACCTTC

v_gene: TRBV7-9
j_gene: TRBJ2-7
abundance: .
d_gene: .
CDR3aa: CASSPQVSYEQYF
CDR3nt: TGTGCCAGCAGCCCGCAGGTCTCCTACGAGCAGTACTTC

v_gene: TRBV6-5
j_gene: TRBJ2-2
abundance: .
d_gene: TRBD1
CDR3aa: CASTLQGSGELFF
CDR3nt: TGTGCCAGCACCTTACAGGGGTCCGGGGAGCTGTTTTTT

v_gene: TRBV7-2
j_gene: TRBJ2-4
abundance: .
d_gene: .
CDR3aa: CASSQNSLGGGIQYF
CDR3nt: TGTGCCAGCAGCCAAAACTCGTTAGGGGGTGGCATTCAGTACTTC

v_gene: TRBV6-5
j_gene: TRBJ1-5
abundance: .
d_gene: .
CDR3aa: CASSRGPRGSQPQHF
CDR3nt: TGTGCCAGCAGCCGAGGTCCCAGGGGAAGTCAGCCCCAGCATTTT

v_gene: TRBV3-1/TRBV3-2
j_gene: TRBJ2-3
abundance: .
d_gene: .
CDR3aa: CASSLGTFSDTQYF
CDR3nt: TGTGCCAGCAGCCTAGGGACTTTCTCAGATACGCAGTATTTT

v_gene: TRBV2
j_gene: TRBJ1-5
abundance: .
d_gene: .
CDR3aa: CASSEREGIQPQHF
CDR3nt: TGTGCCAGCAGTGAAAGGGAGGGGATTCAGCCCCAGCATTTT

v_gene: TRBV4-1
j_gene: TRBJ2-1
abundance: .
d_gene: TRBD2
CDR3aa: CASSQLAGVYNEQFF
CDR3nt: TGCGCCAGCAGCCAGTTAGCGGGAGTCTACAATGAGCAGTTCTTC

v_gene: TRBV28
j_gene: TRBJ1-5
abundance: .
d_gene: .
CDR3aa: CASSLPSGSRREPQHF
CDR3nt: TGTGCCAGCAGTCTGCCCTCAGGGTCGCGGCGCGAGCCCCAGCATTTT

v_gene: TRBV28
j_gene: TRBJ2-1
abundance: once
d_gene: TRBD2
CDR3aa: CASSGTTSEEQFF
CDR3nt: TGTGCCAGCTCCGGGACTACCAGCGAGGAGCAGTTCTTC

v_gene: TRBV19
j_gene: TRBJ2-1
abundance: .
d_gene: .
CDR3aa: CASSRGVSYNEQFF
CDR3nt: TGTGCCAGTAGTCGTGGAGTGTCCTACAATGAGCAGTTCTTC

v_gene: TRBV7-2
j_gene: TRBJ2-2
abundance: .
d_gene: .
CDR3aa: CASSIMTGAGELFF
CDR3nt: TGTGCCAGCAGCATCATGACGGGGGCCGGGGAGCTGTTTTTT

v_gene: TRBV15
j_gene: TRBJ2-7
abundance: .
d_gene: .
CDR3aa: CATSRVNTGSEQYF
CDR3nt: TGTGCCACCAGCAGAGTCAATACAGGGTCCGAGCAGTACTTC

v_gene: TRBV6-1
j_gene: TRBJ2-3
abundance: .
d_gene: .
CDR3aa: CASSDAGADTQYF
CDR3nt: TGTGCCAGCAGTGATGCAGGGGCCGATACGCAGTATTTT

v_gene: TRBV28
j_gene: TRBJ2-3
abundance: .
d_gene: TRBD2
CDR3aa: CASSFARTSGIGTDTQYF
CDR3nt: TGTGCCAGCAGTTTCGCTCGGACTAGCGGGATCGGTACAGATACGCAGTATTTT

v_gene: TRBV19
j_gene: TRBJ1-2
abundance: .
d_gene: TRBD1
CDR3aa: CASSISRDRGNNYGYTF
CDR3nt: TGTGCCAGTAGTATTTCCCGGGACAGGGGGAATAACTATGGCTACACCTTC

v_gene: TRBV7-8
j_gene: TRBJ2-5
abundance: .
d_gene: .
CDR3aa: CASSPRAIPQETQYF
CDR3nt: TGTGCCAGCAGCCCTCGAGCGATACCTCAAGAGACCCAGTACTTC

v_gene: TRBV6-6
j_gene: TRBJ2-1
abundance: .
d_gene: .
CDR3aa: CASSYQDNEQFF
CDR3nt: TGTGCCAGCAGTTATCAGGACAATGAGCAGTTCTTC

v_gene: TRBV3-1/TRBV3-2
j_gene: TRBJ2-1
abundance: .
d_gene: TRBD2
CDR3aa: CASKPAGVLRDEQFF
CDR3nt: TGTGCCAGCAAACCAGCGGGAGTACTCCGGGATGAGCAGTTCTTC

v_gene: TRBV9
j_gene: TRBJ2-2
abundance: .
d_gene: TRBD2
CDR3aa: CASSGLAGGVVELFF
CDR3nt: TGTGCCAGCAGCGGGTTAGCGGGAGGGGTAGTGGAGCTGTTTTTT

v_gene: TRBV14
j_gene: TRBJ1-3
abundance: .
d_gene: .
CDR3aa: CASSRRATGNTIYF
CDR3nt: TGTGCCAGCAGTCGCAGGGCAACTGGAAACACCATATATTTT

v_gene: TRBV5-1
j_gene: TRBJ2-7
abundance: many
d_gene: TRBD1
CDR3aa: CASSSTGTEYEQYF
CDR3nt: TGCGCCAGCAGCTCCACCGGGACAGAGTACGAGCAGTACTTC